This TCR beta chain emerged from a study of blood T cell repertoires in COVID-19. Study-wide context: Samples came from the United States, Italy and Spain, spanning acute and convalescent COVID-19.

This CDR3 has 16 amino acids. Germline loops: CDR1 SGHKS, CDR2 YYEKEE (reference sequence). The V segment lost 6 bases and the J segment 0 bases; nucleotides outside the gene matches: 9. Profiling relied on immunoSEQ multiplex PCR, and the TCRdb table lists in-frame clones only, not all of them. The sample records about 220,000 clones, roughly 84% being singletons. The chain joins TRBV5-5 to TRBJ2-3, with 8 bases that match TRBD2. This receptor was taken from a man in his forties who had recovered from COVID-19. The specimen was peripheral blood. The CDR3 protein is CASTKLSGGSTDTQYF. As DNA, the CDR3 is TGTGCCAGCACCAAACTGAGCGGGGGAAGCACAGATACGCAGTATTTT.